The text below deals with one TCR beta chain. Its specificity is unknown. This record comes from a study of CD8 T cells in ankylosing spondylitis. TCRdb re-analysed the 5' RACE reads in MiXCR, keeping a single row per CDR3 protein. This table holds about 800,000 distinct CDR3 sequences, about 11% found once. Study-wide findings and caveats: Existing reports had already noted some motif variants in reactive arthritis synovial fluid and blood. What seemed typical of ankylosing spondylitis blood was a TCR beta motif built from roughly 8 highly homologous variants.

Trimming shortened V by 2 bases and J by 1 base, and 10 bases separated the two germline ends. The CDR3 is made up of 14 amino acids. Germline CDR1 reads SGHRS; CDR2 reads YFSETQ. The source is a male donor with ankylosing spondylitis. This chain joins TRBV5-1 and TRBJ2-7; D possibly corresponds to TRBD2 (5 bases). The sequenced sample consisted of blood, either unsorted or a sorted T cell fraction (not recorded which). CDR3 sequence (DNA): TGCGCCAGCAGCTTCCTCGGAGGATCCTACGAGCAGTACTTC. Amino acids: CASSFLGGSYEQYF.